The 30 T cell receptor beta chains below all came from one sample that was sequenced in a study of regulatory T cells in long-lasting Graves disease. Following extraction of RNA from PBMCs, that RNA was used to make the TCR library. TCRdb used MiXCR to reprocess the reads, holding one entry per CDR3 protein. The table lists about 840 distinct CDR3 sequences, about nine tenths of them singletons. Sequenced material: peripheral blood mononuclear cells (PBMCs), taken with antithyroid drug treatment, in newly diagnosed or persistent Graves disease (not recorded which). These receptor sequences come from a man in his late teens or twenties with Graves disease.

CDR3 sequence reads: CASSFDDYNEQFF. Here the CDR3 DNA reads TGTGCCAGCAGCTTCGACGATTACAATGAGCAGTTCTTC. The chain couples TRBV11-1 to TRBJ2-1; D not certain. The CDR3 covers 13 residues. Per germline, CDR1 SGHAT and CDR2 FQDESV (reference sequence). Trimming removed 3 bases from V and 4 bases from J, with 7 bases in between. Full variable domain (missing parts from reference TRBV11-1 and TRBJ2-1): EAEVAQSPRYKITEKSQAVAFWCDPISGHATLYWYRQILGQGPELLVQFQDESVVDDSQLPKDRFSAERLKGVDSTLKIQPAELGDSAMYLCASSFDDYNEQFFGPGTRLTVL.

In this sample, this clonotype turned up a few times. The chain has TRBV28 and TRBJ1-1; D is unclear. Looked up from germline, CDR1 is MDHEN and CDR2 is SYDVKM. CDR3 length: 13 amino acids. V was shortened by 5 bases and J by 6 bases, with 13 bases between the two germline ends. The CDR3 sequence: CASSPRRAPEAFF. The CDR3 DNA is TGTGCCAGCAGTCCCCGACGAGCCCCTGAAGCTTTCTTT.

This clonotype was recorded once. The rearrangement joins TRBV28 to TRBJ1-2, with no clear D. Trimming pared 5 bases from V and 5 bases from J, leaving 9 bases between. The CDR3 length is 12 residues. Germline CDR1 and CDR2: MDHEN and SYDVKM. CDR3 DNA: TGTGCCAGCAGTATAGGATTTTATGGCTACACCTTC. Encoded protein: CASSIGFYGYTF.

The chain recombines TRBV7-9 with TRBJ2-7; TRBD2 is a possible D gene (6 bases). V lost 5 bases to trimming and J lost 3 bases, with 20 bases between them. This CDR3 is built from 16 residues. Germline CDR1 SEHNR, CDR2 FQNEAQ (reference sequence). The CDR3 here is CASSVQDRGADYEQYF. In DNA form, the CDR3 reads TGTGCCAGCAGCGTCCAGGACCGCGGGGCAGACTACGAGCAGTACTTC.

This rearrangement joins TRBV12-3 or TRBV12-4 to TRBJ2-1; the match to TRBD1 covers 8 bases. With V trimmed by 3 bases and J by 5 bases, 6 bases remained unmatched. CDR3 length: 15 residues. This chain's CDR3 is CASSLSGGSHNEQFF. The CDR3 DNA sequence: TGTGCCAGCAGTTTGTCAGGGGGCTCTCACAATGAGCAGTTCTTC.

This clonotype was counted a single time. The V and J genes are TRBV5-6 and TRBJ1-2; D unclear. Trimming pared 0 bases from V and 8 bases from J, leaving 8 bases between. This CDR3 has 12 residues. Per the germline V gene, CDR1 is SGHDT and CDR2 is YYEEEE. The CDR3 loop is CASSLALRGYTF. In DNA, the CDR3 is TGTGCCAGCAGCTTGGCTCTTCGGGGCTACACCTTC.

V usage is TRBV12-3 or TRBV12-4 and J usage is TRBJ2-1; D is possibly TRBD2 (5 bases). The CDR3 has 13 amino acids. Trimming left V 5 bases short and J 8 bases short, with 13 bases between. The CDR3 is CASSPQSGYEQFF. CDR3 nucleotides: TGTGCCAGCAGTCCCCAGTCGGGGTATGAGCAGTTCTTC.

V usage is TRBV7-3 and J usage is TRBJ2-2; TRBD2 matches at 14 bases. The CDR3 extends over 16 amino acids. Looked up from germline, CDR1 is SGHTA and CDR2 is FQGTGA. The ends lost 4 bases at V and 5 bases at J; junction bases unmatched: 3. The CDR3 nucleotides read TGTGCCAGCAGCTCCCGGACTAGCGGGGGGACCGGGGAGCTGTTTTTT. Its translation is CASSSRTSGGTGELFF.

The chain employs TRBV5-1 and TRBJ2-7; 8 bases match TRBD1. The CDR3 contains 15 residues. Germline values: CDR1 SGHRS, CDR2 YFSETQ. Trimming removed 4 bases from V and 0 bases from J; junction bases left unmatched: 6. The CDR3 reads CASSPRTGSSYEQYF. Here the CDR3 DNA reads TGCGCCAGCAGCCCGCGGACAGGGAGCTCCTACGAGCAGTACTTC.

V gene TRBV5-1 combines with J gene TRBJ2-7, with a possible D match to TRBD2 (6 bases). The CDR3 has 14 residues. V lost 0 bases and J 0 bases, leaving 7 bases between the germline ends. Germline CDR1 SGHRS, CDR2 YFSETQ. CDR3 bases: TGCGCCAGCAGCTTGGTGGGGGGCTCCTACGAGCAGTACTTC. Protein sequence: CASSLVGGSYEQYF.

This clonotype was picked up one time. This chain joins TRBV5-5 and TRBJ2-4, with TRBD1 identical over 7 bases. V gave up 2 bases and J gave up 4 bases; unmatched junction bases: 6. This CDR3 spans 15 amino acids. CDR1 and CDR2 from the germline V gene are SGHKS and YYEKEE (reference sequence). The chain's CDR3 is CASSFTGTEKNIQYF. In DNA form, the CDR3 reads TGTGCCAGCAGCTTCACCGGGACAGAAAAAAACATTCAGTACTTC.

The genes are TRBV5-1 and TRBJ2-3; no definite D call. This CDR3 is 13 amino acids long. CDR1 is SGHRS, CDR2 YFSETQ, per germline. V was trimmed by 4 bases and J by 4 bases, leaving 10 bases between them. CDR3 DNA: TGCGCCAGCAGCCCCCCGTCCCCAGATACGCAGTATTTT. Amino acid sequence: CASSPPSPDTQYF.

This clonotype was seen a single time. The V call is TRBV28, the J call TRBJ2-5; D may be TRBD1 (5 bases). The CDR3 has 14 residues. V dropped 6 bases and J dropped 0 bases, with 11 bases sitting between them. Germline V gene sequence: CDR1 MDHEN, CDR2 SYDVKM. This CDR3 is CASSYPTDQETQYF. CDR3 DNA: TGTGCCAGCAGCTACCCGACAGACCAAGAGACCCAGTACTTC.

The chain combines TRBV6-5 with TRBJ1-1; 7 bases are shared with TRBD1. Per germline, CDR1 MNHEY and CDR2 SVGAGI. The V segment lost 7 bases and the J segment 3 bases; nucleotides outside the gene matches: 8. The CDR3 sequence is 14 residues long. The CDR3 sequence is CASNSIQGYTEAFF. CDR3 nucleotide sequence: TGTGCCAGCAATAGTATACAGGGGTACACTGAAGCTTTCTTT.

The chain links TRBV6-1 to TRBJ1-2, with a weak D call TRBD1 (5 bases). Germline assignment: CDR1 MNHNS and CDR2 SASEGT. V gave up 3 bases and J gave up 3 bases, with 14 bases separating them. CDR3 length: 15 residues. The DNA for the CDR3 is TGTGCCAGCAGTGATTACCCCGCAGGGTACTATGGCTACACCTTC. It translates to CASSDYPAGYYGYTF.

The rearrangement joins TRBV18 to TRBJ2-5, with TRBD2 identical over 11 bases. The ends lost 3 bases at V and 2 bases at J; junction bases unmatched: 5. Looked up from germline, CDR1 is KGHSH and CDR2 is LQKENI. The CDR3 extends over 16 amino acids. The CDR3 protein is CASSPLLAGDQETQYF. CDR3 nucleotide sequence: TGTGCCAGCTCACCCTTACTAGCGGGAGATCAAGAGACCCAGTACTTC.

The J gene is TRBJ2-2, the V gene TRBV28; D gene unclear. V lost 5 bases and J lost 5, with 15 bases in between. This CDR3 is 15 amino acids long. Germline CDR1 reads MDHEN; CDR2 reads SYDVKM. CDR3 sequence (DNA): TGTGCCAGCAGTGCAGCCCAAGTAGGGACCGGGGAGCTGTTTTTT. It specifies CASSAAQVGTGELFF. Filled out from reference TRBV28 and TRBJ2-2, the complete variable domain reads DVKVTQSSRYLVKRTGEKVFLECVQDMDHENMFWYRQDPGLGLRLIYFSYDVKMKEKGDIPEGYSVSREKKERFSLILESASTNQTSMYLCASSAAQVGTGELFFGEGSRLTVL.

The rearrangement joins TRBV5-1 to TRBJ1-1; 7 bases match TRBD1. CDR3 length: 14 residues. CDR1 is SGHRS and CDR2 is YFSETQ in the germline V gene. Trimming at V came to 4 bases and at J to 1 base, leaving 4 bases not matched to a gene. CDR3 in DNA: TGCGCCAGCAGCCAAGGGGGCCGGAACACTGAAGCTTTCTTT. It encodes CASSQGGRNTEAFF.

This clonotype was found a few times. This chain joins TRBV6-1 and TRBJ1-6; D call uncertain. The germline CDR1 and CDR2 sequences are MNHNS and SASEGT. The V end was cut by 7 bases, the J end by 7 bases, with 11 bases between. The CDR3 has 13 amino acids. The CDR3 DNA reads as TGTGCCAGCACTCGGGCCACCAATTCACCCCTCCACTTT. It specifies CASTRATNSPLHF.

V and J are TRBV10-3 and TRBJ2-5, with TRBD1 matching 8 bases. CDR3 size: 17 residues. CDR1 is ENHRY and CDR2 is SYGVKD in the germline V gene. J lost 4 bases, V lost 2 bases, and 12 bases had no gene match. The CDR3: CAISEAVGRGLRETQYF. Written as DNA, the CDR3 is TGTGCCATCAGTGAGGCTGTGGGCAGGGGGCTGAGAGAGACCCAGTACTTC.

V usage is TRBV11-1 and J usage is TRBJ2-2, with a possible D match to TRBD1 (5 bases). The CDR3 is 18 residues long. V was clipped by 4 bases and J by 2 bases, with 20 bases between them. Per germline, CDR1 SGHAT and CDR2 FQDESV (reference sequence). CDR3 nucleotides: TGTGCCAGCAGCTCCCGGGCAGGGTATGGGGTTAACACCGGGGAGCTGTTTTTT. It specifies CASSSRAGYGVNTGELFF.

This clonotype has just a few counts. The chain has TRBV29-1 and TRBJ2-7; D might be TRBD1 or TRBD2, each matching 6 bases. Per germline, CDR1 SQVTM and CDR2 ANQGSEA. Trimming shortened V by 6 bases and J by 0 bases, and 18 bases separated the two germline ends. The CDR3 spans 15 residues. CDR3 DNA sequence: TGCAGCGTGGGGGGATTGACAGGCAACTCCTACGAGCAGTACTTC. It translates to CSVGGLTGNSYEQYF.

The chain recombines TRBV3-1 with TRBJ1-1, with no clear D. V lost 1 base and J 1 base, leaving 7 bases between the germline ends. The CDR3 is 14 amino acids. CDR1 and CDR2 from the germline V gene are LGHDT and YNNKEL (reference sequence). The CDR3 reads CASSQVTRNTEAFF. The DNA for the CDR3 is TGTGCCAGCAGCCAAGTCACACGGAACACTGAAGCTTTCTTT.

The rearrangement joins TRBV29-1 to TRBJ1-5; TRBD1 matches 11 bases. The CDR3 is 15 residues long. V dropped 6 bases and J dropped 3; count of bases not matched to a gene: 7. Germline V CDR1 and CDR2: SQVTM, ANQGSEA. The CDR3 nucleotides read TGCAGCGTCGTGGACAGGGGGCATGACAATCAGCCCCAGCATTTT. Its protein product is CSVVDRGHDNQPQHF.

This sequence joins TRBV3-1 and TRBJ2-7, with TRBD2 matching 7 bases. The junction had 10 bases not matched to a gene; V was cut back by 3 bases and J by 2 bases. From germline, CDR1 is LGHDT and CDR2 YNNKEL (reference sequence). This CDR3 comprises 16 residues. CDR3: CASSHGEGGSPYEQYF. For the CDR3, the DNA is TGTGCCAGCAGCCATGGGGAGGGCGGGAGCCCCTACGAGCAGTACTTC.

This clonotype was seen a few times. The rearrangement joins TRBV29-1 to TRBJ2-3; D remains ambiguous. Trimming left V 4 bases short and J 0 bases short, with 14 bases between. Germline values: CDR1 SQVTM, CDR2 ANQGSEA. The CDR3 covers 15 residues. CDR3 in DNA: TGCAGCGTTGTCTTTCGCGACGGGAGCACAGATACGCAGTATTTT. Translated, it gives CSVVFRDGSTDTQYF.

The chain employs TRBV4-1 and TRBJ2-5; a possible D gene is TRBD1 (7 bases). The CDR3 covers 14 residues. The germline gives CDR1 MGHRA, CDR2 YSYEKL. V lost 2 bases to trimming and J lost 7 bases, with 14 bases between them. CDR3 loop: CASSQLGGQRTQYF. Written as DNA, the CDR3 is TGCGCCAGCAGCCAACTCGGGGGACAGCGGACCCAGTACTTC.

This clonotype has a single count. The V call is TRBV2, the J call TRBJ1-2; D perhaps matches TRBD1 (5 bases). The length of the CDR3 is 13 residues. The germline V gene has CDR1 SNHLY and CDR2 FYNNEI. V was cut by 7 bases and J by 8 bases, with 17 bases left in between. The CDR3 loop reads CASTRRGVGGYTF. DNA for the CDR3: TGTGCCAGCACCCGGCGGGGGGTAGGGGGCTACACCTTC.

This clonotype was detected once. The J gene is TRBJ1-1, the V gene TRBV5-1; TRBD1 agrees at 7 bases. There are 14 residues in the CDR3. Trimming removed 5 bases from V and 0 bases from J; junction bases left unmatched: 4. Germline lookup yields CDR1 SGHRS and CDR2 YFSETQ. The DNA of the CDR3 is TGCGCCAGCAGGCTGGGACAGATGAACACTGAAGCTTTCTTT. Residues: CASRLGQMNTEAFF.

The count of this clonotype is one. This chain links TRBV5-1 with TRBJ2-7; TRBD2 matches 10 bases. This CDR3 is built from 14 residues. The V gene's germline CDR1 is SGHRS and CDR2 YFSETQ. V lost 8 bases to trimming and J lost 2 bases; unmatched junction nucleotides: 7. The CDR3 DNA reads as TGCGCCAGTAGGAGGACTAGCGGACCCTACGAGCAGTACTTC. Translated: CASRRTSGPYEQYF.